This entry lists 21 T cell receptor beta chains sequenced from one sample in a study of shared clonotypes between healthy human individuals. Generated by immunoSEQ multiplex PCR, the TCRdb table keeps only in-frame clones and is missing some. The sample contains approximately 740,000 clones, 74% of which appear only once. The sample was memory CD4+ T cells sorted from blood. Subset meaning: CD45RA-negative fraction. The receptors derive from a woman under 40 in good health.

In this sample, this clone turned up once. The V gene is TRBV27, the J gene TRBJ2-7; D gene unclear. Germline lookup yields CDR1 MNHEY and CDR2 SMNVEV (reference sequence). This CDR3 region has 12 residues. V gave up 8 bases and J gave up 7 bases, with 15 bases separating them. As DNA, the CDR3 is TGTGCCAGCGGCCCCCTATATAATGAGCAGTACTTC. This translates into CASGPLYNEQYF.

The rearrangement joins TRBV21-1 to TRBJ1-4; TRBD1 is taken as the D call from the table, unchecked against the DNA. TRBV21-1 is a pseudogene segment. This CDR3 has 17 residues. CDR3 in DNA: TGTGCCAGCAGCAAGTCTCAGGGGTTCGCGGCTAATGAAAAACTGTTTTTT. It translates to CASSKSQGFAANEKLFF.

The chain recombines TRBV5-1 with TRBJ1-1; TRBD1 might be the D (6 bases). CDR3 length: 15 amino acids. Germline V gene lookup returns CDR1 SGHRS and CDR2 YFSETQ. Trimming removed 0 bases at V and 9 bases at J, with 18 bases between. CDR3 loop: CASSLAGTSQLQAFF. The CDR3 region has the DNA TGCGCCAGCAGCTTGGCTGGGACATCCCAACTTCAAGCTTTCTTT.

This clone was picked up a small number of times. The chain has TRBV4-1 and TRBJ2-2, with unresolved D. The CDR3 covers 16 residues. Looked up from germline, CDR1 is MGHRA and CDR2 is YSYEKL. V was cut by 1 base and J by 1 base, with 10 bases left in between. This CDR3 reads CASSQVVAVNTGELFF. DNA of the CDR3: TGCGCCAGCAGCCAAGTTGTGGCAGTGAACACCGGGGAGCTGTTTTTT.

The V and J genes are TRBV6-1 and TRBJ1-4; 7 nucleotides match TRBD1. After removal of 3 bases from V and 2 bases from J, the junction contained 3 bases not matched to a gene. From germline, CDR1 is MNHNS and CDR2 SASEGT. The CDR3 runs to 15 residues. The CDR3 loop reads CASSDNRGTNEKLFF. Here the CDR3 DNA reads TGTGCCAGCAGTGACAACAGGGGTACTAATGAAAAACTGTTTTTT.

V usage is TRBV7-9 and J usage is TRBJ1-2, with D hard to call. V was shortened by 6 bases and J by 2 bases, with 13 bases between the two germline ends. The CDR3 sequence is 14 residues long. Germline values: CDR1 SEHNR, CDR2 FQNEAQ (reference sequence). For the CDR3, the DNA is TGTGCCAGCAGATATTCTACCGAAAACTATGGCTACACCTTC. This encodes CASRYSTENYGYTF.

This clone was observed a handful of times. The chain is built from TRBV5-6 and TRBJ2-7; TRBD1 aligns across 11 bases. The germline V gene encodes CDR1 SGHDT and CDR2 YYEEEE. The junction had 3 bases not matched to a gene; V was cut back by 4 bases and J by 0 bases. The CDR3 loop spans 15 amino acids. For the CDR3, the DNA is TGTGCCAGCAGCCCCGGGACAGGGGGCTCCTACGAGCAGTACTTC. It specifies CASSPGTGGSYEQYF.

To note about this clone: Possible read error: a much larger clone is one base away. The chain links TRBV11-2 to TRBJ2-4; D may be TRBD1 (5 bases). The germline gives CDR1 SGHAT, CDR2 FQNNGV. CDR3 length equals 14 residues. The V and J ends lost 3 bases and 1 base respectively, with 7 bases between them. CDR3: CASSLAGAKNIQYF. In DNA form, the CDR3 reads TGTGCCAGCAGCTTGGCAGGGGCCAAAAACATTCAGTACTTC.

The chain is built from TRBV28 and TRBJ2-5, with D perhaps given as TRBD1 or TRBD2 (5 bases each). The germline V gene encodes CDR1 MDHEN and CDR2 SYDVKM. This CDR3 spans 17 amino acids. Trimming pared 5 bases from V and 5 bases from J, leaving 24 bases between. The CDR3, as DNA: TGTGCCAGCAGTCCCCGGAGAGAGGGGCTGTCTTGGGAGACCCAGTACTTC. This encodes CASSPRREGLSWETQYF.

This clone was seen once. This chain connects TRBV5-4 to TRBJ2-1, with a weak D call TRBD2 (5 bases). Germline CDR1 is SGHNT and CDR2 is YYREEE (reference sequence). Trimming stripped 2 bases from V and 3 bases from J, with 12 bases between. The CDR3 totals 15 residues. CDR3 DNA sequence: TGTGCCAGCAGCTTTGAGGTCCGGGACTACAATGAGCAGTTCTTC. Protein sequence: CASSFEVRDYNEQFF.

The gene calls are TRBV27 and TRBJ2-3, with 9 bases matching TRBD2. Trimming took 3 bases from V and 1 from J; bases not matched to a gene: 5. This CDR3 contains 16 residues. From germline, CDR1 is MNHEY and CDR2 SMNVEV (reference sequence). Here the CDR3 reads CASSFGLAGRTDTQYF. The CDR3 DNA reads TGTGCCAGCAGTTTCGGCCTAGCGGGACGCACAGATACGCAGTATTTT.

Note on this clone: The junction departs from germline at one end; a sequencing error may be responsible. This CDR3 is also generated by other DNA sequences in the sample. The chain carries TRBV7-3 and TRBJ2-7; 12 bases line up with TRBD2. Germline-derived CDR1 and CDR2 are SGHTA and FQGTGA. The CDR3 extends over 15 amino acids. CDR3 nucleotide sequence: TGTGCCAGCAGCCTAGCGGGAGGGAGCTCCTACGAGCAGTATTTC. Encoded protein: CASSLAGGSSYEQYF. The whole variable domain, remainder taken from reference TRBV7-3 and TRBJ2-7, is GAGVSQTPSNKVTEKGKYVELRCDPISGHTALYWYRQSLGQGPEFLIYFQGTGAADDSGLPNDRFFAVRPEGSVSTLKIQRTERGDSAVYLCASSLAGGSSYEQYFGPGTRLTVT.

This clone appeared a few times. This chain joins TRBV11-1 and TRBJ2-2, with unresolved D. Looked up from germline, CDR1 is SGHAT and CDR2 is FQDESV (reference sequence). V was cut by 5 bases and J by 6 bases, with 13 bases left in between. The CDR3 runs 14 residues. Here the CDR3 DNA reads TGTGCCAGCAGCCTTAGACTTGATGCCGGGGAGCTGTTTTTT. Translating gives CASSLRLDAGELFF.

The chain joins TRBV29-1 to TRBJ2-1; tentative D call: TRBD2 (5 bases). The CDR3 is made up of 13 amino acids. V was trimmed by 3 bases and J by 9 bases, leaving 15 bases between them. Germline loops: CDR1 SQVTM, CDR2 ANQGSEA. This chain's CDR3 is CSVDGVIGREQFF. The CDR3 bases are TGCAGCGTTGACGGGGTGATAGGACGTGAGCAGTTCTTC.

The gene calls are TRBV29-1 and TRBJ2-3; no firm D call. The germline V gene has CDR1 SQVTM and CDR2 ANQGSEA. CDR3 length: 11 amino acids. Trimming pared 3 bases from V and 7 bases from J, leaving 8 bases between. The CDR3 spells CSVDASHTQYF. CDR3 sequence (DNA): TGCAGCGTTGACGCGTCGCATACGCAGTATTTT.

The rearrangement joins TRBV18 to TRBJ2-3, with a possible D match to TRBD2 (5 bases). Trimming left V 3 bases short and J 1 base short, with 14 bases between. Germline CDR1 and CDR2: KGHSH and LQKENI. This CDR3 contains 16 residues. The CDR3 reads CASSPSASLGTDTQYF. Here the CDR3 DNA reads TGTGCCAGCTCACCTAGCGCGAGCCTAGGCACAGATACGCAGTATTTT.

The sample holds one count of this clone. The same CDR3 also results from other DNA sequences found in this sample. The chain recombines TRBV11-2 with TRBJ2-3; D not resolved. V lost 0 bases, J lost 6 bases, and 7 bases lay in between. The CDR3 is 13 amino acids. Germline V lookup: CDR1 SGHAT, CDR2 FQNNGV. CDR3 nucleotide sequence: TGTGCCAGCAGCTTAGATCTTACGGATACGCAGTATTTT. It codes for CASSLDLTDTQYF.

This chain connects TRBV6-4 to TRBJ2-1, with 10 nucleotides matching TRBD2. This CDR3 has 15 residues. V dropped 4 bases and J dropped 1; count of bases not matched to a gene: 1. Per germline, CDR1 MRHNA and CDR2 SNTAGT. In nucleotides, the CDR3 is TGTGCCAGCAGTGCTAGCGGGAGTTCCTACAATGAGCAGTTCTTC. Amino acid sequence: CASSASGSSYNEQFF.

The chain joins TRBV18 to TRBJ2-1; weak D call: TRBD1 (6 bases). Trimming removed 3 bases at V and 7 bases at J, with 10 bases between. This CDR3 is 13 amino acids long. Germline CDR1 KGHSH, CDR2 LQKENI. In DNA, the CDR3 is TGTGCCAGCTCACCTACAGGGCGGAATGAGCAGTTCTTC. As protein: CASSPTGRNEQFF.

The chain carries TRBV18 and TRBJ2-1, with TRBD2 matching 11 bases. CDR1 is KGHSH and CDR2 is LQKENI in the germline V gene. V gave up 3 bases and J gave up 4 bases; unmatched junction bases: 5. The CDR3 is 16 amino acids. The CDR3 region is CASSPRGTSGYNEQFF. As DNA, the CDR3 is TGTGCCAGCTCACCCCGAGGGACTAGCGGTTACAATGAGCAGTTCTTC.

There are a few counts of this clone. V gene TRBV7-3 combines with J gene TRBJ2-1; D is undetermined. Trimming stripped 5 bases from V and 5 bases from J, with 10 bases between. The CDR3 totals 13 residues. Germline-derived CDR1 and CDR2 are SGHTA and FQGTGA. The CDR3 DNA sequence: TGTGCCAGCAGCCCCTACTTGCACAATGAGCAGTTCTTC. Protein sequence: CASSPYLHNEQFF.